This T cell receptor beta chain derives from a study of shared clonotypes between healthy human individuals (dated by TCRdb to between 2020 and 2021). For the wider study: The cohort comprised two women and a few men aged 18 to 49 years. Libraries were prepared and TCR repertoires were sequenced by different laboratories using diverse techniques, in order to increase sequencing depth and limit assay-specific biases. Blood TCR repertoires of 5 or 6 healthy adults were deeply sequenced to estimate repertoire size and the extent of clonotype sharing between individuals. Between about 0.85 and 8.9 billion PBMCs per donor were obtained by leukapheresis. For each donor, CD4 naive and CD4 memory were each given three plates, CD8 naive was given two plates, and CD8 memory was given one plate.

Results and caveats for the whole study, not just this receptor: Sampling was limited to blood, and TCR repertoires in tissue likely differ from TCR repertoires in blood. Estimated clonotype richness was generally larger for naive than for memory subsets. When a few donors were compared, the shared fraction of clonotypes was around 5.1% for naive CD4, less than 4% for naive CD8, 2% to 2.5% for memory CD4, and 0.35% to 0.4% for memory CD8. Because the study included a small number of donors, the genetic and exposure-history diversity represented was limited. Based on pairwise subsampling, the degree of clonotype sharing among donors was expected to be affected by sequencing depth. Compared with non-shared clonotypes, the clonotypes found in all four sorted-subset donors had higher generation probabilities. Incomplete sequencing was indicated by rarefaction of sorted-subset datasets, despite the large sequencing depth.

V is reduced by 0 bases and J by 4 bases, leaving a spacing of 10 bases between them. The CDR3 contains 15 residues, cysteine and phenylalanine counted. Kept here is only the CDR3 DNA, which spans 45 bases and is read in frame from base 1. In the germline V gene (reference sequence), CDR1 corresponds to LNHNV and CDR2 to YYDKDF. Turning to this clone: Its antigen remains unidentified. No base quality values were provided; no much bigger clone lies one nucleotide off.

CD8 naive samples consisted of CD45RO-negative cells that were positively selected for CCR7, yielding a CD45RA+CCR7+ population without TemRA cells. Donors were healthy HIV-negative adults with no recently reported acute infections or vaccinations. All donors were Caucasian adults living in Nashville, Tennessee, USA. Blood was obtained by leukapheresis, after which PBMCs were separated by Ficoll-Histopaque density gradient centrifugation and cryopreserved in liquid nitrogen vapor phase. Analytical flow cytometry was used to check the purity and quantity of each magnetically sorted T cell population. Each sorted fraction had its genomic DNA isolated and then quantified by UV absorbance on a Nanodrop 2000c. TCR CDR3 regions were amplified from genomic DNA by multiplex PCR using the deep immunoSEQ assay. Genomic DNA extracted from each cell subset was distributed evenly over all wells of several immunoSEQ 96-well plates, and each plate served as one replicate. For sorted subsets, each replicate PCR was loaded with approximately 200 ng genomic DNA, equivalent to 30,000 or so T cell genomes. The purified libraries were quantified using a Qubit 3.0 fluorometer, sized with a Bioanalyzer 2100, and then quantified again using the KAPA Library Quantification kit. A separate single-read 150-cycle Illumina NextSeq 550 flow cell was used to sequence each immunoSEQ 96-well plate. Per the authors' processing: Because only junctional sequences without quality scores were contained in the immunoSEQ output, filtering matching that applied to full-length reads could not be performed. To assign V/J genes and CDR3, sequences were annotated against IMGT germline references using PyIR, a Python wrapper for IgBLAST v1.9. Reads were filtered out if the reads had weak V/J assignments (E-value above 1e-6), no CDR3, stop codons, out-of-frame junctions, or ambiguous translated residues. V3J clonotypes were defined as sequences sharing the same inferred V gene, J gene, and CDR3 amino acid sequence. To compute the percentage overlap between repertoires, the number of shared unique clonotypes was divided by the size of the smaller repertoire. RTK rarefaction, the Chao1 estimator, and Recon v2.1 estimates of unobserved clonotypes were used to assess repertoire richness. Generation probabilities were computed with OLGA for all TCRbeta clonotypes obtained by the gDNA method from several donors. TCRdb stores this immuneACCESS table with in-frame sequences only. Part of the clones is absent; in the studies checked, under half of the shortfall reflects unresolved V genes, and no reason is known for the rest. V, J and clone size reflect that table, while D and trimming were determined from the DNA. Present in this sample are 750,000 to 1,000,000 clones, around 92% of which were seen just once. Around 24% of the sample lies in the top ten.

Sequencing was done on a sample of naive CD8+ T cells sorted from blood. The cell subset or site label on this specimen signifies: CD45RA+CCR7+. The receptor chain draws on TRBV15 and TRBJ1-5; a tentative D call is TRBD1 (5 bases match). The sequence derives from a man in his thirties or forties in good health. The nucleotide sequence is given as TGTGCCACCAGCAGAGATCAGGGTTGGAATCAGCCCCAGCATTTT. It translates to CATSRDQGWNQPQHF.